These T cell receptor beta chains were read from a single sample in a study of T-cell reconstitution after alpha-beta-depleted transplantation in children. TCRdb processed the PCR reads anew with MiXCR; each CDR3 protein has one entry. The sample holds more than 550,000 distinct CDR3 sequences; approximately 10% are singletons and the top ten take about 4%. Specimen: PBMCs from the stem cell graft donor, collected from the stem cell graft. These receptors originate from a human donor who donated a stem cell graft to a child with acute myeloid leukemia. The CDR3 runs from the conserved cysteine through the conserved F or W. The D gene is left open where the match is weak. Rows may omit the clone size; those that give it use once, few, many or a size class.

TRBV28	NA	NA	TRBJ2-1	TGTGCCAGCAGTTTTCCCGGGATCTACAATGAGCAGTTCTTC	CASSFPGIYNEQFF
TRBV12-3/TRBV12-4	few	TRBD1	TRBJ2-7	TGTGCCAGCAGTTTTTCGGACAGGGCCGAGCAGTACTTC	CASSFSDRAEQYF
TRBV20-1	many	NA	TRBJ1-5	TGCAGTGCTAGGGACTCACTTAGCAATCAGCCCCAGCATTTT	CSARDSLSNQPQHF
TRBV5-5	NA	NA	TRBJ2-6	TGTGCCAGCAGCTCGTGGACCGGCTCTGGGGCCAACGTCCTGACTTTC	CASSSWTGSGANVLTF
TRBV6-5	few	NA	TRBJ1-3	TGTGCCAGCTCTCTCGAAGGGGGGCTGGATGGAAACACCATATATTTT	CASSLEGGLDGNTIYF
TRBV27	NA	TRBD1	TRBJ1-1	TGTGCCACCAGGGGGCGCGGGGGCCACACTGCTGAAGCTTTCTTT	CATRGRGGHTAEAFF
TRBV29-1	few	NA	TRBJ1-1	TGCAGCGCTGAAGGGACACCAGAAGCTTTCTTT	CSAEGTPEAFF
TRBV9	NA	NA	TRBJ2-3	TGTGCCAGCAGCGTTTACACAGATACGCAGTATTTT	CASSVYTDTQYF
TRBV7-9	NA	NA	TRBJ2-3	TGTGCCAGCAGCTCAAGCGGGCCTGGGGATACGCAGTATTTT	CASSSSGPGDTQYF
TRBV20-1	NA	NA	TRBJ2-1	TGCAGTGTTAGAGCCAATGAGCAGTTCTTC	CSVRANEQFF
TRBV3-1	NA	TRBD1	TRBJ2-1	TGTGCCAGCAGCTTTAGATTGGGACAGGGAATTAAGAATGAGCAGTTCTTC	CASSFRLGQGIKNEQFF
TRBV28	few	TRBD2	TRBJ2-3	TGTGCCAGCAGAACTGCGGGACTAGCGGTCGAGGGGGATACGCAGTATTTT	CASRTAGLAVEGDTQYF
TRBV29-1	NA	NA	TRBJ2-5	TGCAGCGTTGAAGTAGGGAACCAAGAGACCCAGTACTTC	CSVEVGNQETQYF
TRBV5-4	few	NA	TRBJ1-1	TGTGCCAGCAGCTTGCCAGGGTCGGGGACTGAAGCTTTCTTT	CASSLPGSGTEAFF
TRBV5-6	few	NA	TRBJ1-1	TGTGCCAGCAGCTTGTCCGGACCCGCTGAAGCTTTCTTT	CASSLSGPAEAFF
TRBV29-1	few	NA	TRBJ2-1	TGCAGCGTCGCCATGGGACGGCAGTTCTTC	CSVAMGRQFF
TRBV9	NA	TRBD2	TRBJ2-7	TGTGCCAGCAGCGTAGGGGGGGGGACCTACGAGCAGTACTTC	CASSVGGGTYEQYF
TRBV3-1	many	TRBD2	TRBJ2-1	TGTGCCAGCAGCCAAGTTGTCCGGCGGGAGGGTTATGCAGATGAGCAGTTCTTC	CASSQVVRREGYADEQFF
TRBV7-2	many	NA	TRBJ2-1	TGTGCCAGCAGCTTAGCTAGCGTATCCTACAATGAGCAGTTCTTC	CASSLASVSYNEQFF
TRBV29-1	many	NA	TRBJ1-5	TGCAGCGTTGGAGCGGGGGATCAGCCCCAGCATTTT	CSVGAGDQPQHF
TRBV20-1	few	NA	TRBJ2-5	TGCAGTGCTCCCCTTGTGGGGCTCGAGACCCAGTACTTC	CSAPLVGLETQYF
TRBV20-1	many	NA	TRBJ2-7	TGCAGTGCTCAAGACGTCGGCTACGAGCAGTACTTC	CSAQDVGYEQYF
TRBV6-5	many	NA	TRBJ1-4	TGTGCCAGCAGTTACTCGATGGATAGGAAACTGTTTTTT	CASSYSMDRKLFF
TRBV25-1	few	TRBD1	TRBJ1-6	TGTGCCAGCAGTGACCCCAGACAGGGTCTGGGTAATTCACCCCTCCACTTT	CASSDPRQGLGNSPLHF
TRBV4-1	few	NA	TRBJ2-1	TGCGCCAGCAGCCAAGTGAATTTGGGCAATGAGCAGTTCTTC	CASSQVNLGNEQFF
TRBV29-1	NA	NA	TRBJ2-5	TGCAGCGTCATTAGCGGACAAGAGACCCAGTACTTC	CSVISGQETQYF
TRBV10-3	few	NA	TRBJ2-5	TGTGCCATCAGTGCTTTCCTCTCGGGGCTTCAAGAGACCCAGTACTTC	CAISAFLSGLQETQYF
TRBV12-3/TRBV12-4	few	NA	TRBJ1-5	TGTGCCAGCAGTTTTTCCCTCGGGGGACAATGGAATCAGCCCCAGCATTTT	CASSFSLGGQWNQPQHF
TRBV20-1	many	NA	TRBJ2-5	TGCAGTGCTAGAGCCCGTCTTTCAGTGGGAGAGACCCAGTACTTC	CSARARLSVGETQYF
TRBV10-3	few	NA	TRBJ2-7	TGTGCCATCAGTGAGTCCGGCAGGGGGGCAACTTACGAGCAGTACTTC	CAISESGRGATYEQYF
TRBV6-1	NA	NA	TRBJ1-3	TGTGCCAGCAGCCCCCAAAGGACGGAAGTCTCTGGAAACACCATATATTTT	CASSPQRTEVSGNTIYF
TRBV10-3	many	TRBD1	TRBJ2-2	TGTGCCATCCGGGCGGACAGGGGGATCGCCGGGGAGCTGTTTTTT	CAIRADRGIAGELFF
TRBV6-1	few	TRBD1	TRBJ2-7	TGTGCCAGCAGTCCCGGGCTTGTGGGGACAGGGCAGGCCTACGAGCAGTACTTC	CASSPGLVGTGQAYEQYF
TRBV20-1	few	NA	TRBJ1-2	TGCAGTGCTAGGCCGGCAGGCGGTGGCTACACCTTC	CSARPAGGGYTF
TRBV6-6	many	NA	TRBJ2-7	TGTGCCAGCAGTCAGAGGTACGAGCAGTACTTC	CASSQRYEQYF
TRBV6-5	many	NA	TRBJ1-3	TGTGCCAGCAGCCTCCCAGGGGGAAACACCATATATTTT	CASSLPGGNTIYF
TRBV5-1	NA	TRBD2	TRBJ2-3	TGCGCCAGCAGCTTGGTTAGCGGGGCGTCCACAGATACGCAGTATTTT	CASSLVSGASTDTQYF
TRBV4-3	NA	NA	TRBJ1-2	TGCGCCAGCAGCCCGGCCGGGACCTTAAGGGACTATGGCTACACCTTC	CASSPAGTLRDYGYTF
TRBV29-1	few	NA	TRBJ1-2	TGCAGCGTTGACGGGGTCTATGGCTACACCTTC	CSVDGVYGYTF
TRBV21-1	many	NA	TRBJ1-3	TGTGCCAGCTCGCGGGACAGGGGAAACACCATATATTTT	CASSRDRGNTIYF
TRBV20-1	NA	TRBD2	TRBJ2-7	TGCAGTGCTAGCCGACAGGGGCGGAAAGCGGGAGGGCCGAACGAGCAGTACTTC	CSASRQGRKAGGPNEQYF
TRBV27	NA	NA	TRBJ2-4	TGTGCCAGCAGACCCATTCCACCTCTCCCGGGGACCGAGGAGTACTTC	CASRPIPPLPGTEEYF
TRBV20-1	few	NA	TRBJ2-7	TGCAGTGCCCCAACAGGGTACTCCTACGAGCAGTACTTC	CSAPTGYSYEQYF
TRBV5-1	NA	NA	TRBJ2-7	TGCGCCAGCAATACGGACGGAGGTTCCTACGAGCAGTACTTC	CASNTDGGSYEQYF
TRBV20-1	many	NA	TRBJ2-1	TGCAGTGCTAGGTGGGACCTTAGGAACAATGAGCAGTTCTTC	CSARWDLRNNEQFF
TRBV20-1	NA	NA	TRBJ1-5	TGCAGTGCTAGATACAGCAATTATCAGCCCCAGCATTTT	CSARYSNYQPQHF